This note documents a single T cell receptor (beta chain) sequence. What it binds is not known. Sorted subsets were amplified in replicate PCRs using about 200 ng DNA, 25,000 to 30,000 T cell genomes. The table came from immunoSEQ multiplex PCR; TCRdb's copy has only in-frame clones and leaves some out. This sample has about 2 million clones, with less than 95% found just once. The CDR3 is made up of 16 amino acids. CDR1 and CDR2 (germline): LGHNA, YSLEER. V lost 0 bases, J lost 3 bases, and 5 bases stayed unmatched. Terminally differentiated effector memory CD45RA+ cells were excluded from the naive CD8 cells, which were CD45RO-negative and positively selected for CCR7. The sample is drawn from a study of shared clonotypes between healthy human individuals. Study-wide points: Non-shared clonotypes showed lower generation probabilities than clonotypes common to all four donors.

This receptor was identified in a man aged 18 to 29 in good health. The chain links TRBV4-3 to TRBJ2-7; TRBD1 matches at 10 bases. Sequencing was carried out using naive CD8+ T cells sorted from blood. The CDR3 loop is CASSQDWGTGDYEQYF. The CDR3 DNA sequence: TGCGCCAGCAGCCAAGATTGGGGGACAGGGGACTACGAGCAGTACTTC.